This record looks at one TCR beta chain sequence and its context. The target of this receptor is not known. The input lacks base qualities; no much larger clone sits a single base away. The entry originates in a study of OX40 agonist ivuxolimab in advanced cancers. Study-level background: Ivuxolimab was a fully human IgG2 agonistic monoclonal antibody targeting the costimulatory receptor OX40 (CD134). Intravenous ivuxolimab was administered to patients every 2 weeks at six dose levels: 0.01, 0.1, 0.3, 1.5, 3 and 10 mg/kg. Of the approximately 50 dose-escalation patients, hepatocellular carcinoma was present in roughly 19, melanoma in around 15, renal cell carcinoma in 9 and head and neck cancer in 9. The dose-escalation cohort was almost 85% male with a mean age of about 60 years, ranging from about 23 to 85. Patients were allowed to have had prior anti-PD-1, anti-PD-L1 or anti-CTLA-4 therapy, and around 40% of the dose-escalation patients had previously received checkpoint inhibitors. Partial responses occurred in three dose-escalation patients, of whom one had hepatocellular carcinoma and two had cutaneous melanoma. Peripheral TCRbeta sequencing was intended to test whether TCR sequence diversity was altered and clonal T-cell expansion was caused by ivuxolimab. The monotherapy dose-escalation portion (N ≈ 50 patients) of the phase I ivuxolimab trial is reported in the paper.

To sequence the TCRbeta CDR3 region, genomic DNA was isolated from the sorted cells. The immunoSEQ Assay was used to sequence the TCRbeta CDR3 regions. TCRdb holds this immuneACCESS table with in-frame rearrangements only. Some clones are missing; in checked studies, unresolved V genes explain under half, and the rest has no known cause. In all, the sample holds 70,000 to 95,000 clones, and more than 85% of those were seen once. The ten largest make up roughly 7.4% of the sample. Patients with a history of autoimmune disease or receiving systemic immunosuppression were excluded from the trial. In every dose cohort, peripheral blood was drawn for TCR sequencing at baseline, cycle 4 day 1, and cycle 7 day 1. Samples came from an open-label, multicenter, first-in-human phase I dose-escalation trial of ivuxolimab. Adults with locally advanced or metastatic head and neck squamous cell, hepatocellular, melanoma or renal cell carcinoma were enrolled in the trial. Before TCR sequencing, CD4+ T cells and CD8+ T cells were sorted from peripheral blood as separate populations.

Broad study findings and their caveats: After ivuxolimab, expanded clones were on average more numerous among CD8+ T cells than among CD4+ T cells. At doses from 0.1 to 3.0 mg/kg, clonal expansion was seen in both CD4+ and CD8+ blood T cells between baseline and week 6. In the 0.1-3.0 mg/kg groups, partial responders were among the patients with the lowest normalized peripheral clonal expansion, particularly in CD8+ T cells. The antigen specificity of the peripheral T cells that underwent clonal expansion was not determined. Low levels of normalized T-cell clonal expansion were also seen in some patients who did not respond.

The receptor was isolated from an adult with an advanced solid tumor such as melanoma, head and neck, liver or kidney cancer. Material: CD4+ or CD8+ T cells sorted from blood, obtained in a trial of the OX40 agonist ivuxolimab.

The DNA is as follows: TGCGCCAGCAGCACCGCCCGGGACTTAGGGGAAAAACTGTTTTTT. Its product reads: CASSTARDLGEKLFF. Rearrangement joined TRBV5-1 to TRBJ1-4, and possibly TRBD1, on 5 matching bases. V loses 4 bases, J loses 8 bases, and the germline ends lie 18 bases apart. From a lookup of the germline V gene, CDR1 and CDR2 are SGHRS and YFSETQ. Including cysteine and phenylalanine, the CDR3 has 15 amino acids. Here the CDR3 DNA is all that survives: 45 bases in frame from base 1. This CDR3, with the reference TRBV5-1 and TRBJ1-4 proteins standing in past its ends, gives the full variable domain KAGVTQTPRYLIKTRGQQVTLSCSPISGHRSVSWYQQTPGQGLQFLFEYFSETQRNKGNFPGRFSGRQFSNSRSEMNVSTLELGDSALYLCASSTARDLGEKLFFGSGTQLSVL.